This record looks at one TCR beta chain sequence and its context. Germline loops: CDR1 MNHEY, CDR2 SMNVEV (reference sequence). There are 14 residues in the CDR3. The V and J ends lost 5 bases and 0 bases respectively, with 10 bases between them. This entry belongs to a study of blood T cell repertoires in COVID-19. Study-wide context: Sources were T cells, B-cell-depleted T cells, or PBMCs; the material itself was cDNA or gDNA.

In the original analysis: Scientists estimated how many nucleated cells there were by amplifying reference gene primers. Using immunoSEQ multiplex PCR, the repertoire was profiled, and TCRdb retains in-frame clones only, with some absent. That table supplies the V and J calls and clone size; D and trimming were determined from the DNA. The data hold hundreds of thousands of clones, with around four fifths observed a single time. V is TRBV27 and J is TRBJ1-2; no clear D gene. The sequence was collected from an older man with acute or convalescent COVID-19. The sequenced sample was peripheral blood. The CDR3 loop reads CASSPEAPNYGYTF. The CDR3 bases are TGTGCCAGCAGTCCCGAGGCCCCTAACTATGGCTACACCTTC.